This T cell receptor (beta chain) was observed in a study of human T cells and chemical hapten exposure (dated by TCRdb to about 2021). Regarding the complete study: Libraries were pooled for sequencing, and variation in per-sample TCR yields was attributed mainly to small differences in library volumes within the pool. From each blood RNA sample, both TCR alpha and TCR beta chains were sequenced. Peripheral blood TCR repertoire changes were tracked in vivo in alopecia patients during primary and secondary sensitization to the hapten diphenylcyclopropenone (DPC). Overall results and qualifications from the work: The number of TCRs above 1 in 1000 frequency did not change with DPC sensitization; there was no evidence of global repertoire structure alterations. Repeated subsampling changed both the strength of the expansion versus patch-test correlation and the threshold at which that correlation became significant.

The library was produced with RACE. Instrument on record: NextSeq 500. Library preparation attached unique molecular identifiers to individual cDNA molecules for quantitative, reproducible TCR counting. On the authors' methods: Samples had a median of about 90,000 TCRs, with a range from 23,224 to 690,600. V, J and CDR3 annotation of the TCR reads was performed with the Decombinator software suite. For PS versus PT1 abundance plots, all samples were subsampled to the same number of TCRs (28,000). Expanded TCRs were defined as absent before sensitization and observed at least eight times at the 2-week time point. The public reads were run again by TCRdb, first through fastp at Q25 and then through MiXCR, and only productive beta chains were kept. Rows with one shared CDR3 protein collapse into an entry with the most common genes and DNA. TCRdb's processing, not the study's, gives the V and J calls here. For this sample the table gives around 35,000 distinct CDR3 sequences, of which less than 5.5% were detected only once. The ten top clones hold 9.5% to 15% of the sample.

This clonotype was seen repeatedly, ten times or more. The target of this receptor is not known. Per-base quality was not reported, and no clone a single base away is much larger than it. V is reduced by 2 bases and J by 6 bases, leaving a spacing of 19 bases between them. Per the germline V gene (reference sequence), DFQATT is the CDR1 and SNEGSKA is the CDR2. The CDR3 measures 16 amino acids from cysteine to phenylalanine. The only DNA kept is the CDR3, 48 bases in frame from the first base. The sample's time point label is to be understood as: healthy volunteer bleed at 6 weeks. Unfractionated whole blood was collected in Tempus Blood RNA tubes, and total RNA was extracted from that blood. Roughly five healthy volunteers acted as controls for TCR sequencing and had blood drawn at day 0, 2 weeks and 6 weeks.

This sequence was found in a human donor in good health. Some clones in this sample may be carry-over from other donors' samples. The specimen sequenced was whole blood. The V and J genes are TRBV20-1 and TRBJ1-4, with an unclear D gene assignment. The DNA sequence follows: TGCAGTGCTAGACCCATCCAGAGGGTTTACGATGAAAAACTGTTTTTT. Protein translation: CSARPIQRVYDEKLFF.